This T cell receptor (beta chain) was recovered during a study of OX40 agonist ivuxolimab in advanced cancers. Study overall: The patients received agonistic anti-OX40 (CD134) antibody ivuxolimab. Participants, approximately 83% male, averaged approximately 56 years of age, ranging from 23 to 79.

General study points: Specificity for antigen went undetermined in the expanded peripheral T cells. The 0.1-3.0 mg/kg partial responders had among the lowest clonal expansion.

Notes on this clone: Its antigen is unknown.

The table came from immunoSEQ multiplex PCR; TCRdb's copy has only in-frame clones and leaves some out. Of 65,000 to 95,000 clones detected, about 83% appear once; the ten largest clones hold less than 0.85%. J was trimmed by 4 bases and V by 3 bases; bases with no gene match: 0. Germline values: CDR1 GTSNPN, CDR2 SVGIG (reference sequence). The CDR3 spans 12 residues. The rearrangement joins TRBV30 to TRBJ1-2, with 9 nucleotides matching TRBD1. Sequenced here: CD4+ or CD8+ T cells sorted from blood, sampled in a trial of the OX40 agonist ivuxolimab. This receptor was taken from an adult with an advanced solid tumor such as melanoma, head and neck, liver or kidney cancer. The CDR3 coding sequence is TGTGCCTGGAGGACAGGGGGCTATGGCTACACCTTC. Translated, it gives CAWRTGGYGYTF.